The present TCR beta chain was sequenced within a study of T cells in localized non-small cell lung cancer. V was pared by 4 bases and J by 6 bases, with 19 bases between. Germline CDR1 and CDR2: SGHRS and YFSETQ. The CDR3 covers 16 residues. Using immunoSEQ multiplex PCR, the repertoire was profiled, and TCRdb retains in-frame clones only, with some absent. Of 45,000 to 60,000 clones listed, about 78% are singletons. In regard to this clone: Its matching antigen is unknown.

Study-wide results and limits: Increased T cell density in blood showed an association with longer overall survival. Uninvolved adjacent lung had more T cell clonality than any other tissue, topping tumor. Because researchers sequenced only one region of the tumor, heterogeneity is still possible. A median of around 58 clones ranked among the top 100 in tumor appeared in adjacent lung.

The V gene is TRBV5-1, the J gene TRBJ2-2; D is perhaps TRBD1 (5 bases). The material sequenced was PBMCs, taken before any cancer treatment. The receptor was isolated from a woman aged 35-75 years with stage II lung adenocarcinoma. The CDR3 sequence: CASSLNAGIGAGELFF. CDR3 coding DNA: TGCGCCAGCAGCCTAAACGCAGGGATCGGAGCCGGGGAGCTGTTTTTT.